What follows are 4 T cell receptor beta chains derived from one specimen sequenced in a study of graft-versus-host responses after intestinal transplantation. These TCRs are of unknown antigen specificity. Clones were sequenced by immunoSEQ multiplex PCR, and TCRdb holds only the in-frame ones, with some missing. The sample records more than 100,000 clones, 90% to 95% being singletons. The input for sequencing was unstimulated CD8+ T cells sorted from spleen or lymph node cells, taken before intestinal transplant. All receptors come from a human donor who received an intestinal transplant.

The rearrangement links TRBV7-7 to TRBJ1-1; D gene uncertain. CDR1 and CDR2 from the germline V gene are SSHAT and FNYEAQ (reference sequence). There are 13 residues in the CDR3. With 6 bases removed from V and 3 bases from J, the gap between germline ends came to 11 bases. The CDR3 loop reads CASSSGLDTEAFF. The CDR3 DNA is TGTGCCAGCAGTTCGGGGTTGGACACTGAAGCTTTCTTT.

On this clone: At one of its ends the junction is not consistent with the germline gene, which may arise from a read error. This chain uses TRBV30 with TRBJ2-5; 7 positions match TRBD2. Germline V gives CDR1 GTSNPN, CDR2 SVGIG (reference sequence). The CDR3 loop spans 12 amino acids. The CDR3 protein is CAWTQTRGTFHF. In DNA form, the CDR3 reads TGTGCCTGGACTCAAACGCGGGGGACTTTCCACTTC.

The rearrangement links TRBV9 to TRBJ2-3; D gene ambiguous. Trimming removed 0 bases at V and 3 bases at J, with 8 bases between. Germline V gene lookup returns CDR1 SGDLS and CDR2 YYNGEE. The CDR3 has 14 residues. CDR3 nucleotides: TGTGCCAGCAGCGTAGAAGACCCTACAGATACGCAGTATTTT. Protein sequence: CASSVEDPTDTQYF.

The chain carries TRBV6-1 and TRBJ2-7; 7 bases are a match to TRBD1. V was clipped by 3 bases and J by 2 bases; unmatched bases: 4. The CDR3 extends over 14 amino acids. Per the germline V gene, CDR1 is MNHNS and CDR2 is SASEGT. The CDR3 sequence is CASSDPDRAYEQYF. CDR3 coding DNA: TGTGCCAGCAGTGACCCCGACAGGGCCTACGAGCAGTACTTC.